The clone carrying this T cell receptor (beta chain) was recorded a few times. Covering alpha and beta chains, TRAV- and TRBV-specific primers were used for the first-strand cDNA. Using a constant-region primer together with a V-primer adapter, TCRs were subjected to 20 PCR cycles of amplification. TCRdb itself ran the reads through MiXCR, one entry per CDR3 protein. This table holds around 58,000 distinct CDR3 sequences, about 23% found once. Germline-derived CDR1 and CDR2 are SGHKS and YYEKEE (reference sequence). Trimming cost V 0 bases and J 0 bases, with 9 bases left between them. The CDR3 has 15 amino acids. Time point described: after trial treatment. Treatment specified: LDRT plus nivolumab, ipilimumab, low-dose cyclophosphamide and aspirin (RACIN trial). Low-dose radiotherapy and low-dose cyclophosphamide, together with aspirin, ipilimumab and nivolumab, were given to donors. These data are taken from a study of low-dose radiotherapy and immunotherapy resistance in tumors. Study overall: Patients were given intravenous nivolumab 240 mg every two weeks plus ipilimumab 1 mg/kg every six weeks. At a dose of 200 mg/m2, intravenous cyclophosphamide was given every two weeks, one day before radiation and immunotherapy.

The sample in question was PBMCs, obtained after low-dose radiotherapy plus immunotherapy. This clonotype was obtained from a male donor with prostate cancer. The chain uses TRBV5-5 and TRBJ1-2, with a weak D call TRBD1 (5 bases). The DNA for the CDR3 is TGTGCCAGCAGCTTGGCGACAGCTACTAACTATGGCTACACCTTC. It specifies CASSLATATNYGYTF.